This TCR beta chain was sequenced during a study of early T cells in non-severe SARS-CoV-2 infection. TCRdb reprocessed the 5' RACE reads with MiXCR, giving one entry per CDR3 protein. This sample carries under 85,000 distinct CDR3 sequences, roughly an eighth of them seen once, and the ten largest clones take 4.5% to 6.5%. CDR3 length equals 14 residues. This clonotype was recorded at least ten times. The chain has TRBV21-1 and TRBJ2-5; the tabulated D call, TRBD1, remains unverified against the DNA. TRBV21-1 is shown as a pseudogene. This clonotype was obtained from an adult who was a healthcare worker with PCR-confirmed SARS-CoV-2 infection or an uninfected control (not recorded which). Source material: whole blood. The CDR3 DNA reads as TGTGCCAGCAGCTCCCCCCGGGATGGAGAGACCCAGTACTTC. It codes for CASSSPRDGETQYF.